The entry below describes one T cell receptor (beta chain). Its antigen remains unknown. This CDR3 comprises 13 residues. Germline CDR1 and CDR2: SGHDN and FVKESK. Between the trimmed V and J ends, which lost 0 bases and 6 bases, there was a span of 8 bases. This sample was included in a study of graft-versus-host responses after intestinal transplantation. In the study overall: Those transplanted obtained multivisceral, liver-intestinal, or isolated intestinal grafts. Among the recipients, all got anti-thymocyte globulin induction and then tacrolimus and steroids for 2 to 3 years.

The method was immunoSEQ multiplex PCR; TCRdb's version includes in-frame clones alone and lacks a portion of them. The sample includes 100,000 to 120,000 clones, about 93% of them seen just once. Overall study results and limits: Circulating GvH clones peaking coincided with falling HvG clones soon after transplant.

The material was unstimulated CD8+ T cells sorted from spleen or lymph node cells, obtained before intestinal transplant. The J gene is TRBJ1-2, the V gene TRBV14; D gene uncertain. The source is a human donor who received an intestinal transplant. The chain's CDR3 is CASSQENENGYTF. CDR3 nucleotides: TGTGCCAGCAGCCAAGAGAACGAGAATGGCTACACCTTC.